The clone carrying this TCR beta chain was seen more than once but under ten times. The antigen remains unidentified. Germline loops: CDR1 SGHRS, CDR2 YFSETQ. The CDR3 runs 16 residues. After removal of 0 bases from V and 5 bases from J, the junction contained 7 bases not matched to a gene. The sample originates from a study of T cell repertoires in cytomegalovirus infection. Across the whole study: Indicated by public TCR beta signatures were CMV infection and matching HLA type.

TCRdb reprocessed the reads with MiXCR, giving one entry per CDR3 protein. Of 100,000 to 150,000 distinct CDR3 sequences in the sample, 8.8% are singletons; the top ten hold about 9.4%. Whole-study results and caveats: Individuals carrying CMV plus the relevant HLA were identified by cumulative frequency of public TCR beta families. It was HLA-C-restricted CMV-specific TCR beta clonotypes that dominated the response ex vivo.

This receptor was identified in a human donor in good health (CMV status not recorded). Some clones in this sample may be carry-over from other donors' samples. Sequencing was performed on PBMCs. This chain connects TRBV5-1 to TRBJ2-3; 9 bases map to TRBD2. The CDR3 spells CASSLVAGGPLDTQYF. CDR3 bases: TGCGCCAGCAGCTTGGTGGCGGGGGGGCCTTTAGATACGCAGTATTTT.